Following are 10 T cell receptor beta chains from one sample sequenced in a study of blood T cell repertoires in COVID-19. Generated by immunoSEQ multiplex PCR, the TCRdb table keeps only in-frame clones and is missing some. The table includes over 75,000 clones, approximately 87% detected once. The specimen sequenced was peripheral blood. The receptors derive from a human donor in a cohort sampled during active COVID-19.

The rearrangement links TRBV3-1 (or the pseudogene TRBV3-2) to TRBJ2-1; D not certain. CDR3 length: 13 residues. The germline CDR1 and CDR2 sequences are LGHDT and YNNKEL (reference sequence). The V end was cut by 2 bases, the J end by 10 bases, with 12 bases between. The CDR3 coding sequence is TGTGCCAGCAGCCAATCAACAGTACAGGAGCAGTTCTTC. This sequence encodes CASSQSTVQEQFF.

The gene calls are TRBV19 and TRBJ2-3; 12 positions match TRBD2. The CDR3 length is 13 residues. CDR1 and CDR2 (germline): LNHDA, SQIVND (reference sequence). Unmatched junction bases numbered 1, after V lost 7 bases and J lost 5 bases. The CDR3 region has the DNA TGTGCCAGTAAGACTAGCGGGAGAGATACGCAGTATTTT. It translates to CASKTSGRDTQYF.

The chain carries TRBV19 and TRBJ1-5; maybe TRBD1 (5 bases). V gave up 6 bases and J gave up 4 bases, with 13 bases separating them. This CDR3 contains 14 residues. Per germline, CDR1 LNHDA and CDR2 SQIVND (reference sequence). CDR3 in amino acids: CASRGAAGNQPQHF. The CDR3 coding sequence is TGTGCCAGTAGAGGGGCCGCCGGGAATCAGCCCCAGCATTTT.

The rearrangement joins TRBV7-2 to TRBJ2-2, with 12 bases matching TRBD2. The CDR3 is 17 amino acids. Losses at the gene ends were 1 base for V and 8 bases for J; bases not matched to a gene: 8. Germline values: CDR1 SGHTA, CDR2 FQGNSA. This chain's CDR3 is CASSLELVLAGGGELFF. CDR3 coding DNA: TGTGCCAGCAGCTTAGAGTTGGTACTAGCGGGAGGAGGGGAGCTGTTTTTT.

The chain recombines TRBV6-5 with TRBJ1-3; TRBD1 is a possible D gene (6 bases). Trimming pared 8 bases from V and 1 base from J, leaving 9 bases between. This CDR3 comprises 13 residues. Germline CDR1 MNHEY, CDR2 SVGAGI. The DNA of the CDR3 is TGTGCCAGCTCAGGGGTTTCTGGAAACACCATATATTTT. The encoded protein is CASSGVSGNTIYF.

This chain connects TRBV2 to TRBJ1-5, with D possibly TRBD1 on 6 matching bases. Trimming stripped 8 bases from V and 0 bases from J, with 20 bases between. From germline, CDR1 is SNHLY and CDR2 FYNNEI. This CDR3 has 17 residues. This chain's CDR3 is CASPERGGRSSNQPQHF. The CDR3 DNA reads TGTGCCAGCCCTGAAAGGGGGGGGAGGTCTAGCAATCAGCCCCAGCATTTT.

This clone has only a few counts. The DNA of the CDR3 is TGTGCCAGCAGCTTAGGTTTACAGGGGAGTCTAGCCAAAAACATTCAGTACTTC. This sequence encodes CASSLGLQGSLAKNIQYF. This chain connects TRBV7-8 to TRBJ2-4, with 7 bases that match TRBD1. The junction had 9 bases not matched to a gene; V was cut back by 1 base and J by 0 bases. There are 18 residues in the CDR3. CDR1 SGHVS and CDR2 FQNEAQ come from the germline V gene. The full variable domain, completed using reference TRBV7-8 and TRBJ2-4, is GAGVSQSPRYKVAKRGQDVALRCDPISGHVSLFWYQQALGQGPEFLTYFQNEAQLDKSGLPSDRFFAERPEGSVSTLKIQRTQQEDSAVYLCASSLGLQGSLAKNIQYFGAGTRLSVL.

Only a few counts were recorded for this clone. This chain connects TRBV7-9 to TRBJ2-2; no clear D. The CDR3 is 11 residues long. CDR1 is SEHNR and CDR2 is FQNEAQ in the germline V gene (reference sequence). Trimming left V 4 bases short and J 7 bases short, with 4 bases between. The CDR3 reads CASSYIGELFF. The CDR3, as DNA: TGTGCCAGCAGCTACATCGGGGAGCTGTTTTTT.

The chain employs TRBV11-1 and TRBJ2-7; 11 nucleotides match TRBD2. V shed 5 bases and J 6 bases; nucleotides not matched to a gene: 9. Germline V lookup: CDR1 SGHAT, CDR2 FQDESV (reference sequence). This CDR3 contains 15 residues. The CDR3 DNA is TGTGCCAGCAGCACTTTACTAGCGGGAGTGAGCGAGCAGTACTTC. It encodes CASSTLLAGVSEQYF.

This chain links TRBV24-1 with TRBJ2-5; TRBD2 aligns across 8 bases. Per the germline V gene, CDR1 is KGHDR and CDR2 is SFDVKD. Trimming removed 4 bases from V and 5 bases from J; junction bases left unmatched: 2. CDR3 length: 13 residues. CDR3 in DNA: TGTGCCACCAGTGAAGCGGGGGCTGAGACCCAGTACTTC. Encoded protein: CATSEAGAETQYF.